Below, one TCR beta chain is given with its context. The antigen remains undetermined. The sample originates from a study of PD-1 blockade in classical Hodgkin lymphoma. Germline V gene data show CDR1 as DFQATT and CDR2 as SNEGSKA (reference sequence). Between the trimmed V and J ends, which lost 7 bases and 1 base, there was a span of 7 bases. The CDR3 has 11 amino acids. Profiled with immunoSEQ multiplex PCR; TCRdb holds only in-frame clones, not every one. This table holds over 80,000 clones, more than 70% found once. Study-wide results and limits: Lower baseline TCR diversity marked trial partial responders and progressors.

The time point denotes: cycle 4 day 1 (C4D1), after six to seven weeks of nivolumab. Brentuximab vedotin exposure varied, and every patient relapsed after autologous stem cell transplantation. The material sequenced was peripheral blood mononuclear cells (PBMCs), taken before the fourth cycle of nivolumab. The gene calls are TRBV20-1 and TRBJ1-2; D not resolved. This TCR was recovered from a human donor with classical Hodgkin lymphoma. The CDR3 coding sequence is TGCAGTGTTCGACATAACTATGGCTACACCTTC. It encodes CSVRHNYGYTF.